The rows below give T cell receptor beta chains drawn from one sample of a study of T cells after yellow fever vaccination. TCRdb fed the 5' RACE reads into MiXCR, producing one record per CDR3 protein. The repertoire holds about 220,000 distinct CDR3 sequences, more than 3% seen once, with around 3% in the top ten. This specimen consisted of CD4+ T cells sorted from PBMCs, obtained 10 days after the yellow fever booster vaccination. Receptor source: a man younger than 35 who received the YFV17D yellow fever vaccine. The CDR3 runs from the conserved cysteine through the conserved F or W. Some rows have no size entry. The others give once, few or many, or a class for an expanded clone.

TRBJ1-3 many TRBV5-1 CASSLESTLGNTIYF
TRBJ1-2 few TRBV12-3/TRBV12-4 CASSLMGANYGYTF
TRBJ2-1 few TRBV30 CAWSVGEAEFF
TRBJ2-5 many TRBV3-1 CASSSRLADYQETQYF
TRBJ2-1 many TRBV19 CASSPRASYNEQFF
TRBJ2-2 many TRBV7-3 CASSPDLNTGELFF
TRBJ2-5 few TRBV6-2/TRBV6-3 CASSPGTRQETQYF
TRBJ1-2 many TRBV15 CATSREGTGSIGYTF
TRBJ2-3 few TRBV18 CATTPLGGSTDTQYF
TRBJ2-5 . TRBV5-6 CASSPYDTEETQYF
TRBJ1-1 many TRBV6-5 CASSRRAERGLSTEAFF
TRBJ2-3 . TRBV7-2 CASSLVPGPQYF
TRBJ1-5 many TRBV24-1 CATSDPRGRQPQHF
TRBJ2-3 many TRBV6-2/TRBV6-3 CASSYSSDPTNTQYF
TRBJ2-1 many TRBV12-3/TRBV12-4 CASSGWAGPQTPYNEQFF
TRBJ2-5 . TRBV7-2 CASSFGRVSQETQYF
TRBJ2-4 many TRBV5-1 CASSSSGTGSDIQYF
TRBJ1-5 many TRBV4-2 CASSQEGSQPQHF
TRBJ2-2 many TRBV12-3/TRBV12-4 CASSFRGTGELFF
TRBJ1-1 many TRBV5-5 CASSLEGGTYTEAFF
TRBJ2-1 many TRBV7-3 CASSLTGGWYNEQFF
TRBJ1-5 many TRBV5-8 CATQEDGVSNQPQHF
TRBJ1-4 . TRBV5-1 CASSLEAGVNEKLFF
TRBJ2-5 many TRBV11-3 CARPLGSNAQETQYF
TRBJ1-2 few TRBV7-6 CASSQFAGGSGGYTF
TRBJ1-5 . TRBV30 CAWSQGQNQPQHF
TRBJ1-3 many TRBV20-1 CSARRQYGNTIYF
TRBJ1-1 many TRBV20-1 CSAPGTGNTEAFF
TRBJ2-5 many TRBV7-6 CASSPWTGGGETQYF
TRBJ1-2 many TRBV14 CASSHGPTYGYTF
TRBJ2-3 few TRBV5-4 CASTGRGSTDTQYF
TRBJ2-5 many TRBV5-5 CASSLDRTGFQETQYF
TRBJ2-7 many TRBV29-1 CSAGTGGNEQYF
TRBJ1-1 few TRBV20-1 CSAGDRQGTEAFF
TRBJ2-2 many TRBV12-3/TRBV12-4 CASSTPDRGTGELFF
TRBJ1-3 few TRBV15 CATSREQAFGGNTIYF
TRBJ1-2 many TRBV5-6 CASSPDSSYGYTF
TRBJ1-4 . TRBV18 CAKPRQGKSRKLFF
TRBJ1-5 many TRBV2 CASSKGQGVHQPQHF
TRBJ1-5 many TRBV5-6 CASSLWENQPQHF
TRBJ2-1 few TRBV4-2 CASSQPIGGGIGEQFF
TRBJ2-7 many TRBV29-1 CSFYGQGAYEQYF
TRBJ2-1 . TRBV6-6 CASSYAGTSGGNNEQFF
TRBJ2-3 many TRBV20-1 CSARDRRSTPDTQYF
TRBJ2-5 many TRBV28 CASSLPSDETQYF
TRBJ1-1 many TRBV20-1 CSARTGMNTEAFF
TRBJ2-3 many TRBV10-3 CAISESMQQSTDTQYF
TRBJ2-4 . TRBV12-3/TRBV12-4 CASTFTGNIQYF
TRBJ2-2 many TRBV9 CASSVEGWNTGELFF
TRBJ2-1 many TRBV27 CASSIKGQGARNEQFF
TRBJ1-5 few TRBV27 CASSPRGDRGTQPQHF
TRBJ2-7 many TRBV2 CASSVGLAVYEQYF
TRBJ2-7 many TRBV4-3 CASSQSPGAEQYF
TRBJ1-3 many TRBV20-1 CSARQGSSGNTIYF
TRBJ2-3 many TRBV28 CASSLNPASTDTQYF
TRBJ2-1 . TRBV25-1 CASSDTSRIGNEQFF
TRBJ1-1 . TRBV4-2 CASSYSGAMNTEAFF
TRBJ2-1 . TRBV4-2 CASSHPGDMRFF
TRBJ2-5 few TRBV18 CASSPGLQDTQYF